This is a list of T cell receptor beta chains from one sample in a study of blood T cell repertoires in COVID-19. Data came from immunoSEQ multiplex PCR; TCRdb stores just in-frame clones and leaves some out. The table lists about half a million clones, 70% to 90% of them singletons, with roughly 3.1% in the top ten. The material sequenced was peripheral blood. The receptors shown here come from a human donor in a cohort sampled during active COVID-19. CDR3s leave out the opening cysteine and the closing phenylalanine or tryptophan.

v_call	j_call	cdr3_aa
TRBV27	TRBJ2-1	ASSLRTRQNEQF
TRBV6-4	TRBJ2-6	ASSDSQEGANVLT
TRBV7-9	TRBJ2-1	ASSPLMTSTLEHEQF
TRBV28	TRBJ2-5	ASSPGGQETQY
TRBV5-6	TRBJ1-5	ASSLGHTDQPQH
TRBV7-9	TRBJ2-2	ASSLAASGAGELF
TRBV7-3	TRBJ1-2	ASSFSGDQGYT
TRBV18	TRBJ1-2	ASSPAGLNYGYT
TRBV9	TRBJ2-7	ASSVSGRGSGEQY
TRBV5-1	TRBJ2-7	ASSLEGAYEQY
TRBV5-6	TRBJ1-2	ASSHADGRTAGYT
TRBV27	TRBJ1-1	ASSSNTGVAEAF
TRBV5-1	TRBJ2-3	ASSLGIGLSTDTQY
TRBV30	TRBJ2-6	AWSKTGANVLT
TRBV19	TRBJ2-7	ASSISVDEQY
TRBV5-4	TRBJ1-1	ASSRGGGNMNTEAF
TRBV19	TRBJ1-1	ASSRLNKNTEAF
TRBV5-4	TRBJ2-2	ASSFPGANTGELF
TRBV5-5	TRBJ1-4	ASSLTGTNEKLF
TRBV19	TRBJ2-7	ASSALGLAGVN
TRBV5-4	TRBJ1-1	ASSSRNTEAF
TRBV29-1	TRBJ1-2	SVTDRGGYT
TRBV7-2	TRBJ2-3	ASSSDRFTDTQY
TRBV19	TRBJ2-1	ASSTEPGTHPEQF
TRBV6-2/TRBV6-3	TRBJ1-5	ASSMWGRGSNQPQH
TRBV7-2	TRBJ2-6	ASSPYFSGANVLT
TRBV2	TRBJ1-3	ASTRNRGPGNTIY
TRBV18	TRBJ2-7	ASSPRRQGVENEQY
TRBV11-2	TRBJ1-2	ASSLAGREYGYT
TRBV3-1/TRBV3-2	TRBJ1-2	ASSLLAQGNYGYT
TRBV3-1/TRBV3-2	TRBJ2-3	ASSHLDRGGPSDTQY
TRBV28	TRBJ1-4	ASSRGPPEKLF
TRBV27	TRBJ2-1	ASSSPSGRDPYNEQF
TRBV7-8	TRBJ1-1	AIKDSPNTEAF
TRBV7-9	TRBJ1-5	ASSLDRADQPQH
TRBV6-1	TRBJ1-2	ASSEASGPQEYT
TRBV20-1	TRBJ2-1	SASSPSRGQFRQF
TRBV11-2	TRBJ1-4	ASSLGRNEKLF
TRBV2	TRBJ2-5	ASSPGGQETQY